This record looks at one TCR beta chain sequence and its context. The antigen is undetermined. All patients reached thyroid surgery having received no treatment beforehand. The data were taken from a study of metastatic and nonmetastatic thyroid tumors. In the study overall: Peripheral blood and tumor or nodule samples from malignant and benign thyroid patients were compared. Study results and caveats: Benign nodules were reported to have significantly lower TCR beta diversity than malignant thyroid tumors, in blood and tumor.

In the source study's methods: The authors used CDR3 differences across clinicopathological groups to build a distant-metastasis classifier for papillary thyroid cancer. TCRdb reprocessed the PCR reads using MiXCR. The V and J calls, along with clone size, are taken from TCRdb and not from the paper's own processing. Here the sample spans under 5,000 clones, about two fifths being singletons. Germline V gives CDR1 MNHEY, CDR2 SVGEGT. V lost 8 bases and J 4 bases, leaving 14 bases between the germline ends. The CDR3 spans 13 residues. The chain employs TRBV6-2 or TRBV6-3 and TRBJ1-1, with a tentative D call TRBD1 (6 bases). This TCR derives from a male donor with papillary thyroid cancer or a benign thyroid nodule (not recorded which). Some clones in this sample may be carry-over from other donors' samples. Sequenced: tumor tissue. The CDR3 nucleotides are TGTGCCAGCGCAAGGGGGGGCTCCACTGAAGCTTTCTTT. This codes for CASARGGSTEAFF.